This T cell receptor (beta chain) was profiled in a study of vaccination and CD4 T cells after COVID-19. In germline, CDR1 is SEHNR, CDR2 FQNEAQ (reference sequence). Trimming at V came to 5 bases and at J to 6 bases, leaving 6 bases not matched to a gene. CDR3 length: 14 residues. This clonotype occurred a few times. No antigen is known for it. Treatment specified: approximately nine-day PBMC culture with coronavirus spike peptide pools or control peptides (ViraFEST assay). TCR sequencing followed the expansion of antigen-specific T cells with peptide pools in ViraFEST. The Oncomine TCR Beta short-read assay sequenced DNA from cultured CD4+ T cells. Using its own MiXCR run on the PCR reads, TCRdb lists one record per CDR3 protein. The table shows several thousand distinct CDR3 sequences, with approximately 50% occurring only once. The study's findings and limits: Spike mono-reactivity was found in 304 of the 307 vaccine-specific clones identified in convalescent patients.

The chain recombines TRBV7-9 with TRBJ2-7, with 11 bases identical to TRBD1. Sequencing was done on a sample of CD4+ T cells from blood, cultured in vitro. This receptor was obtained from a human donor who had recovered from COVID-19. The DNA for the CDR3 is TGTGCCAGCAGCGGCCGGGGACAGGGGGTCGAGCAGTACTTC. It yields the protein CASSGRGQGVEQYF.